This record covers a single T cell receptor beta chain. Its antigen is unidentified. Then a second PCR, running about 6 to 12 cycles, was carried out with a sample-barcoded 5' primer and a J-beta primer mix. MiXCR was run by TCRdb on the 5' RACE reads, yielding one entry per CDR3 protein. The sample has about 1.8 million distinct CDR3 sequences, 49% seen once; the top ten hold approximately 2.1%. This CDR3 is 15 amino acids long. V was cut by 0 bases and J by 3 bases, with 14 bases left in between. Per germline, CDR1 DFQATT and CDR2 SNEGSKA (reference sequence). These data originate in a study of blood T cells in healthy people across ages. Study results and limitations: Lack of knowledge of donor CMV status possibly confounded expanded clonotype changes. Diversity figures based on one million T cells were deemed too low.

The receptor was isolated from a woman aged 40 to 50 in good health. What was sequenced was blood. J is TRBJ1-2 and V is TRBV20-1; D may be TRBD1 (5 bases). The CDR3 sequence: CSARDLTESDYGYTF. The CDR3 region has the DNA TGCAGTGCTAGAGATTTGACAGAATCTGACTATGGCTACACCTTC.